The source of this T cell receptor (beta chain) is a study of T-cell reconstitution after alpha-beta-depleted transplantation in children. During its preparation, the TCRbeta library received unique molecular identifiers. MiXCR, run by TCRdb on the PCR reads, gives a single entry per CDR3 protein. This table holds around 370,000 distinct CDR3 sequences, 16% found once. Study-level results: Reported findings indicate that, about two months after transplant, alpha-beta T cells came from several hundred expanded clones, which were derived from non-depleted graft cells. A year post-transplant, T-cell counts and diversity derived mostly from newly produced T cells. Surviving recipient T cells and thymic progenitors underlay high day-60 TCRbeta diversity in some patients.

J gave up 0 bases and V 7 bases, and 12 bases lay outside the gene matches. The V gene's germline CDR1 is SQVTM and CDR2 ANQGSEA. The CDR3 extends over 15 amino acids. In its sample, this clonotype was seen a few times. The antigen remains undetermined. The sequenced sample was PBMCs, mostly from graft donor cells, obtained 360 days after TCRalphabeta/CD19-depleted stem cell transplant. The source of this sequence is a male patient aged 2 to 9 who had a stem cell transplant for acute lymphoblastic leukemia, so the T cells may come from the graft donor. V and J are TRBV29-1 and TRBJ2-7, with 7 nucleotides matching TRBD2. CDR3: CSAEWNSGHSYEQYF. DNA for the CDR3: TGCAGCGCAGAATGGAATAGCGGGCACTCCTACGAGCAGTACTTC.